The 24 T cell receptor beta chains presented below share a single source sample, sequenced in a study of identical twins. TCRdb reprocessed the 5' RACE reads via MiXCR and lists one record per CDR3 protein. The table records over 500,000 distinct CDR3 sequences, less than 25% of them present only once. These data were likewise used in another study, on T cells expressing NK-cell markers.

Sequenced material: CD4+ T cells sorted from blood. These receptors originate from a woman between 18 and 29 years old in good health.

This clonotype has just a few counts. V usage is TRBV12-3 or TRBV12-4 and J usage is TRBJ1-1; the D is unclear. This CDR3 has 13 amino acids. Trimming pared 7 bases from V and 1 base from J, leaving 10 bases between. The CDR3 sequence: CASNGRRNTEAFF. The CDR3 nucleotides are TGTGCCAGCAATGGTAGGCGGAACACTGAAGCTTTCTTT.

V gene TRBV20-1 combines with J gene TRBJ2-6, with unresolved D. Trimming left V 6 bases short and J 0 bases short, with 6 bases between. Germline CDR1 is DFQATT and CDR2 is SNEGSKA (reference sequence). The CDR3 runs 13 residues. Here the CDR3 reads CSAVSSGANVLTF. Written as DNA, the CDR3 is TGCAGTGCGGTGAGCTCTGGGGCCAACGTCCTGACTTTC.

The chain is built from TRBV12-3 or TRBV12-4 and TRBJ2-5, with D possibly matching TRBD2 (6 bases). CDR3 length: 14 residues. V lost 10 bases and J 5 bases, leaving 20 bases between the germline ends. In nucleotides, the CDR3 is TGTGCCACCAATTACGGGGGTATGGGGGAGACCCAGTACTTC. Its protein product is CATNYGGMGETQYF.

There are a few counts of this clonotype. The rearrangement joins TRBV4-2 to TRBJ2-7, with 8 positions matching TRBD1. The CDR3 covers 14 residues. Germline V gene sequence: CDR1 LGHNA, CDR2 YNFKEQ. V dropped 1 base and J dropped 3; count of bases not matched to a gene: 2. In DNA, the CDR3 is TGTGCCAGCAGCCAAGGACAGGGGTACTACGAGCAGTACTTC. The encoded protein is CASSQGQGYYEQYF.

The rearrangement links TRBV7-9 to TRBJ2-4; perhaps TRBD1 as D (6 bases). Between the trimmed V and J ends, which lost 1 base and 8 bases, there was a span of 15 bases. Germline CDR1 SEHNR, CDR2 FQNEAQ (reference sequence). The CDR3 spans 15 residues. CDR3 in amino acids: CASSLGGRQGDIQYF. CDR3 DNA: TGTGCCAGCAGCTTAGGGGGGCGGCAAGGGGACATTCAGTACTTC.

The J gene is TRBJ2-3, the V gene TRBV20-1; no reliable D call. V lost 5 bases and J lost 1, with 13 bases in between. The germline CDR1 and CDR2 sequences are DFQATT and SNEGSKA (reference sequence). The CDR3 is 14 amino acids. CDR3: CSAPFGLGTDTQYF. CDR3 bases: TGCAGTGCTCCCTTTGGCTTAGGCACAGATACGCAGTATTTT.

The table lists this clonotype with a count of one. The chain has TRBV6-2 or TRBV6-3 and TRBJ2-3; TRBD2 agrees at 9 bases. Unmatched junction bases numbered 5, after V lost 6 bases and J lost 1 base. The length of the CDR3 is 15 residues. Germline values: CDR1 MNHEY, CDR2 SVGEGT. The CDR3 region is CASRRRTSGTDTQYF. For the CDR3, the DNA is TGTGCCAGCAGAAGACGGACTAGCGGCACAGATACGCAGTATTTT.

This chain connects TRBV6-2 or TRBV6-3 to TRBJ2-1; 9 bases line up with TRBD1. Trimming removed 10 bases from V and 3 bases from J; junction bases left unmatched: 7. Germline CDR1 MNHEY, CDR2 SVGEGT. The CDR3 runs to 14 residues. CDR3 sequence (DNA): TGTGCCACACTTCGGGACAGGGTCTACAATGAGCAGTTCTTC. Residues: CATLRDRVYNEQFF.

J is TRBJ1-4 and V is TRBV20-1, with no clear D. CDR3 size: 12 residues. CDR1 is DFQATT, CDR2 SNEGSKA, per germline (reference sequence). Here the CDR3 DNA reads TGCAGCGGGGTGGGGTCAACCGAAAAACTGTTTTTT. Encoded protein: CSGVGSTEKLFF.

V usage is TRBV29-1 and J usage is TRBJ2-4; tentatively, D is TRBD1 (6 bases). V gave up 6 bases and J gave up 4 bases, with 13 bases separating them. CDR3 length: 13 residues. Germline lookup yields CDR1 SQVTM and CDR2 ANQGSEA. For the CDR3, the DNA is TGCAGCGTGTCGAGGACAGAAAAAAACATTCAGTACTTC. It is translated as CSVSRTEKNIQYF.

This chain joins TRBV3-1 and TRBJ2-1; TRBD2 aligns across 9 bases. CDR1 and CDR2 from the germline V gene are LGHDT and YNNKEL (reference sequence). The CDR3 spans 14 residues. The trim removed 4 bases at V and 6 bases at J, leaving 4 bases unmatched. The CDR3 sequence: CASSPPSGVNEQFF. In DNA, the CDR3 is TGTGCCAGCAGCCCCCCTAGCGGGGTCAATGAGCAGTTCTTC.

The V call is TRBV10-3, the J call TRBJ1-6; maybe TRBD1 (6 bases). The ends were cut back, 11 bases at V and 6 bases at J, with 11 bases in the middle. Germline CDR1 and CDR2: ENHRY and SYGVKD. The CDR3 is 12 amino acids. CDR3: CAVSGVNSPLHF. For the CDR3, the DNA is TGTGCCGTATCAGGGGTTAATTCACCCCTCCACTTT.

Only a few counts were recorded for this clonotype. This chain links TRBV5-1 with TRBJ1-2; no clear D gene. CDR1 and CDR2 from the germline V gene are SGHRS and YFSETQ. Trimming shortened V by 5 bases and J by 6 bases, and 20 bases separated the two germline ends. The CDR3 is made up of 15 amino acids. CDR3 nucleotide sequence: TGCGCCAGCAGTCCCCCTTCGGCGGGGTTTCATGGCTACACCTTC. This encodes CASSPPSAGFHGYTF.

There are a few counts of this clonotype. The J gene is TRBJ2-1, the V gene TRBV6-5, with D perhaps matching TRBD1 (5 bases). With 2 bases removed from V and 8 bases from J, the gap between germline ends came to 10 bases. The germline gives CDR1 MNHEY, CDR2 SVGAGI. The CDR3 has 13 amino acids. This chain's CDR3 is CASSYNRFDEQFF. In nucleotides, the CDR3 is TGTGCCAGCAGTTACAACAGGTTCGATGAGCAGTTCTTC.

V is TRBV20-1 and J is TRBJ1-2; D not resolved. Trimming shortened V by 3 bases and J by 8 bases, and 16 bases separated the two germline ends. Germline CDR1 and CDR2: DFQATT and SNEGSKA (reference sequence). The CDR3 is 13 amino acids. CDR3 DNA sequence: TGCAGTGCTAGTCACCTCCGGTTCGCGGGCTACACCTTC. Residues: CSASHLRFAGYTF.

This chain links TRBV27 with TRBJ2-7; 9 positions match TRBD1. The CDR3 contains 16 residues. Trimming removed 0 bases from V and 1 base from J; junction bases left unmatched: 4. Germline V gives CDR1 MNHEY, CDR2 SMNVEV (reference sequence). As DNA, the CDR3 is TGTGCCAGCAGTTTATCGGGGGACAGGGATTCCTACGAGCAGTACTTC. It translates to CASSLSGDRDSYEQYF.

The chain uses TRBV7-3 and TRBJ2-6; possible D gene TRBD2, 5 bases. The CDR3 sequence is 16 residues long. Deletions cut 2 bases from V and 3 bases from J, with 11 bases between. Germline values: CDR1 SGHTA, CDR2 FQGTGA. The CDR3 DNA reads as TGTGCCAGCAGCTTATGGGGAGCGCTTGGGGCCAACGTCCTGACTTTC. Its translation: CASSLWGALGANVLTF.

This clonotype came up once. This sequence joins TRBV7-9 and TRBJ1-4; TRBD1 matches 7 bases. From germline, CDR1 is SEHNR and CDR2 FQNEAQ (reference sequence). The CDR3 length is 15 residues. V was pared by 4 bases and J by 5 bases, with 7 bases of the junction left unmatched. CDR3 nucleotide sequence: TGTGCCAGCAGCTCGATACAGGGGTCAAATGAAAAACTGTTTTTT. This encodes CASSSIQGSNEKLFF.

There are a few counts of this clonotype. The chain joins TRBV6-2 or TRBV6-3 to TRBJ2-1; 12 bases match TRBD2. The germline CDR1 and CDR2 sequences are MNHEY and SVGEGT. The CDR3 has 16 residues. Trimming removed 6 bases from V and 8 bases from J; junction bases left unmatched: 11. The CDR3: CASSSSGRARWDEQFF. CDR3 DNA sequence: TGTGCCAGCAGCTCTAGCGGGAGGGCCCGATGGGATGAGCAGTTCTTC.

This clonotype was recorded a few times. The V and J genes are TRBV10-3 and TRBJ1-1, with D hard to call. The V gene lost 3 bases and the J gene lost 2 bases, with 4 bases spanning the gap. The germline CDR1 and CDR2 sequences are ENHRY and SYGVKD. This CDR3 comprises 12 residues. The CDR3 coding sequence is TGTGCCATCAGTGACTCTAACACTGAAGCTTTCTTT. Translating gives CAISDSNTEAFF.

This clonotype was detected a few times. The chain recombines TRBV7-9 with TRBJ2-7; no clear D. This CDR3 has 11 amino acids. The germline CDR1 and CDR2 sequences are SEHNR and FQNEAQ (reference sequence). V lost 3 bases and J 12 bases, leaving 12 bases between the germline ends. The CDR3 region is CASSFMGSWYF. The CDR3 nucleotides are TGTGCCAGCAGCTTTATGGGTAGCTGGTACTTC.

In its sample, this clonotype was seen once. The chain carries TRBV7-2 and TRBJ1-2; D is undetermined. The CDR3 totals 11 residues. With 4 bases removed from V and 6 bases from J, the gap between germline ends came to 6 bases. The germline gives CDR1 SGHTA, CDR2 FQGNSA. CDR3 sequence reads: CASSSLDGYTF. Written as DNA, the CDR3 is TGTGCCAGCAGCTCCCTGGATGGCTACACCTTC.

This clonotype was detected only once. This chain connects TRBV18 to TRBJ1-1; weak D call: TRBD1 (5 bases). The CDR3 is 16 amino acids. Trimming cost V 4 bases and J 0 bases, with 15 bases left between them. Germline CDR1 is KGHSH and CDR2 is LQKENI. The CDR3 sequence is CASSRDGGTLNTEAFF. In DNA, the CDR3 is TGTGCCAGCTCACGGGACGGCGGTACCCTGAACACTGAAGCTTTCTTT. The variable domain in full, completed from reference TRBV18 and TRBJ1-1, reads NAGVMQNPRHLVRRRGQEARLRCSPMKGHSHVYWYRQLPEEGLKFMVYLQKENIIDESGMPKERFSAEFPKEGPSILRIQQVVRGDSAAYFCASSRDGGTLNTEAFFGQGTRLTVV.

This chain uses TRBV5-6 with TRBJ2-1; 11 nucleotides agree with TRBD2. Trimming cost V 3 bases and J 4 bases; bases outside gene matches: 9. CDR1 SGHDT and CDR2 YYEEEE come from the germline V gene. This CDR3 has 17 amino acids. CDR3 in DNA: TGTGCCAGCAGCTGGCGCTCGACTAGCGGGATTTACAATGAGCAGTTCTTC. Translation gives CASSWRSTSGIYNEQFF. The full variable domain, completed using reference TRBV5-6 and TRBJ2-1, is DAGVTQSPTHLIKTRGQQVTLRCSPKSGHDTVSWYQQALGQGPQFIFQYYEEEERQRGNFPDRFSGHQFPNYSSELNVNALLLGDSALYLCASSWRSTSGIYNEQFFGPGTRLTVL.